This T cell receptor beta chain is drawn from a study of monozygotic twins with inflammatory bowel disease. TCRdb reanalyzed the 5' RACE reads and collapses them to one entry per CDR3 protein, without DNA. This table lists 300,000 to 350,000 distinct CDR3 sequences. General study results and limits: Healthy twins shared more clonotypes with others than IBD patients, most markedly active ones. Ultimately, a single strong signal or clonotype associated with IBD was not supported. Diversity of TCRbeta measured by inverse Simpson was lower in IBD patients than in healthy co-twins.

To note about this clonotype: Its matching antigen is unknown.

Each donor supplied under 3 ml of blood. There are 16 residues in the CDR3. Germline CDR1 and CDR2: MNHEY and SVGEGT. Sequencing was done on a sample of blood. The source is a human donor with ulcerative colitis or Crohn's disease, or a healthy co-twin of an affected twin (not recorded which). This chain joins TRBV6-2 or TRBV6-3 and TRBJ2-1; checking the TCRdb D call of TRBD1 is not possible without DNA. This chain's CDR3 is CASSYSISPGQDEQFF.